This TCR beta chain was recovered during a study of cytomegalovirus exposure and HLA in healthy donors. This clone was detected a few times. V trimming: 3 bases; J trimming: 6 bases; junction bases outside the gene matches: 4. Germline CDR1 SGHVS, CDR2 FNYEAQ. The CDR3 contains 17 residues. The PCR used 60 Vbeta and 13 Jbeta primers. The data were produced by immunoSEQ multiplex PCR, yet TCRdb's version contains in-frame clones alone and is incomplete. The data hold some 65,000 clones, with approximately 60% observed a single time. The chain recombines TRBV7-6 with TRBJ2-2; 16 bases are a match to TRBD2. The TCR sequence derives from a man aged 30 to 45 in good health and CMV-seronegative. The material sequenced was PBMCs. The CDR3: CASSLGLAGGGAGELFF. Here the CDR3 DNA reads TGTGCCAGCAGCTTGGGACTAGCGGGGGGGGGCGCCGGGGAGCTGTTTTTT. The complete variable domain, with remaining parts taken from reference TRBV7-6 and TRBJ2-2, reads GAGVSQSPRYKVTKRGQDVALRCDPISGHVSLYWYRQALGQGPEFLTYFNYEAQQDKSGLPNDRFSAERPEGSISTLTIQRTEQRDSAMYRCASSLGLAGGGAGELFFGEGSRLTVL.